Sequencing of this T cell receptor (beta chain) was carried out in a study of T cell responses to AZD1222 COVID-19 vaccine. Study summary: The analysis combined second doses at about 4 or about 12 weeks. Study-level points and caveats: Once two AZD1222 doses were given, Spike-specific TCR breadth and depth went up. Donors were mostly white British, more females; clonal diversity possibly underestimated. No repertoire was sampled before or during the peak T cell response, only after it.

This clone was observed once. Its antigen is not identified. Some clones are missing from TCRdb's copy, which holds only in-frame ones; the method was immunoSEQ multiplex PCR. This sample has some 140,000 clones, with 84% found just once. Germline CDR1 SGHKS, CDR2 YYEKEE (reference sequence). Trimming stripped 4 bases from V and 2 bases from J, with 21 bases between. The CDR3 has 17 residues. The J gene is TRBJ1-2, the V gene TRBV5-5, with unresolved D. The sequencing here drew on peripheral blood, taken on day 0 of AZD1222 vaccination. The sequence derives from an adult in good health. CDR3 sequence: CASSPRQEGRANYGYTF. Here the CDR3 DNA reads TGTGCCAGCAGCCCGAGACAAGAAGGAAGGGCGAACTATGGCTACACCTTC.